The 4 T cell receptor beta chains below all came from one sample that was sequenced in a study of CD8 T cells in Susac syndrome. With random hexamers, about 0.5 to 1 ug RNA was reverse transcribed. MiXCR was run by TCRdb on the immunoSEQ multiplex PCR reads, yielding one entry per CDR3 protein. The sample lists fewer than 350,000 distinct CDR3 sequences, 75% to 90% occurring once. Sample: CD8+ T cells from PBMCs. These receptors all come from a human donor with multiple sclerosis.

The rearrangement uses TRBV12-3 or TRBV12-4 and TRBJ2-2, with D tentatively TRBD1 (6 bases). Trimming pared 3 bases from V and 1 base from J, leaving 12 bases between. The CDR3 has 16 amino acids. The CDR3, as DNA: TGTGCCAGCAGTTTGTCCCTACAGGGGAACACCGGGGAGCTGTTTTTT. Translating it yields CASSLSLQGNTGELFF.

The chain combines TRBV9 with TRBJ2-7; D is unclear. V lost 0 bases and J 6 bases, leaving 10 bases between the germline ends. The germline gives CDR1 SGDLS, CDR2 YYNGEE. This CDR3 is built from 13 residues. CDR3 protein: CASSVAEDFEQYF. CDR3 coding DNA: TGTGCCAGCAGCGTAGCCGAAGACTTCGAGCAGTACTTC.

The rearrangement uses TRBV7-9 and TRBJ2-2; D unresolved. Germline values: CDR1 SEHNR, CDR2 FQNEAQ (reference sequence). Trimming pared 8 bases from V and 5 bases from J, leaving 9 bases between. The CDR3 sequence is 12 residues long. CDR3 coding DNA: TGTGCCAGCGGCGGCTGGACCGGGGAGCTGTTTTTT. Protein: CASGGWTGELFF.

The V gene is TRBV7-9, the J gene TRBJ1-1; the D is unclear. The CDR3 runs to 14 residues. Trimming cost V 1 base and J 3 bases, with 9 bases left between them. Per germline, CDR1 SEHNR and CDR2 FQNEAQ (reference sequence). The CDR3 DNA reads TGTGCCAGCAGCTTAGAGGTCGGCTACACTGAAGCTTTCTTT. Amino acids: CASSLEVGYTEAFF.